A selection of T cell receptor beta chains follows, all from one sample in a study of T-cell memory formation after mild COVID-19. TCRdb itself ran the 5' RACE reads through MiXCR, one entry per CDR3 protein. In the table there are under 600,000 distinct CDR3 sequences, about a fifth of which are singletons. Specimen: PBMCs or a T cell subset sorted from them (not recorded which). All receptors derive from an adult woman who had mild COVID-19 (a few samples of this study predate the infection). Cell type and time point are not known. Each CDR3 is given with its conserved first and last residue. Each record gives: J gene, clone size, D gene, V gene, CDR3 DNA, CDR3 protein. D genes are given only for firm matches. The listing skips clone size in some rows; elsewhere it reads once, few, many or a size class.

j_gene: TRBJ2-3; abundance: -; d_gene: -; v_gene: TRBV7-9; CDR3nt: TGTGCCAGCAGCCCCACGCCGGGACTCAGCACAGATACGCAGTATTTT; CDR3aa: CASSPTPGLSTDTQYF
j_gene: TRBJ2-5; abundance: many; d_gene: -; v_gene: TRBV7-9; CDR3nt: TGTGCCAGCAGGGTACAGGGCTTCCAGACCCAGTACTTC; CDR3aa: CASRVQGFQTQYF
j_gene: TRBJ2-1; abundance: few; d_gene: -; v_gene: TRBV4-2; CDR3nt: TGTGCCAGCAGCCAAGAGTCTGCGGGATCCTACAATGAGCAGTTCTTC; CDR3aa: CASSQESAGSYNEQFF
j_gene: TRBJ2-5; abundance: few; d_gene: -; v_gene: TRBV11-1; CDR3nt: TGTGCCAGCAGCTCCTTCCAGGGGGGCGGAGAGACCCAGTACTTC; CDR3aa: CASSSFQGGGETQYF
j_gene: TRBJ2-1; abundance: -; d_gene: -; v_gene: TRBV20-1; CDR3nt: TGCAGTGCCGCTCCAGCAGCCTCCTACAATGAGCAGTTCTTC; CDR3aa: CSAAPAASYNEQFF
j_gene: TRBJ1-1; abundance: few; d_gene: -; v_gene: TRBV30; CDR3nt: TGTGCCTGGACCGTAGGGTTGAACACTGAAGCTTTCTTT; CDR3aa: CAWTVGLNTEAFF
j_gene: TRBJ1-4; abundance: -; d_gene: -; v_gene: TRBV4-1; CDR3nt: TGCGCCAGCAGCCAAGTCACCCTTGGGAATGAAAAACTGTTTTTT; CDR3aa: CASSQVTLGNEKLFF
j_gene: TRBJ1-3; abundance: many; d_gene: -; v_gene: TRBV9; CDR3nt: TGTGCCAGCAGCCCAGCGGTGGGGGTAAACACCATATATTTT; CDR3aa: CASSPAVGVNTIYF
j_gene: TRBJ1-2; abundance: few; d_gene: -; v_gene: TRBV20-1; CDR3nt: TGCAGTGCAACCCCGGACAGTCTCAATGGCTACACCTTC; CDR3aa: CSATPDSLNGYTF
j_gene: TRBJ1-2; abundance: -; d_gene: TRBD1; v_gene: TRBV27; CDR3nt: TGTGCCAGCAGTAGGACAGGGGATGCCCCCTCTCAAAGTGGCTACACCTTC; CDR3aa: CASSRTGDAPSQSGYTF
j_gene: TRBJ2-1; abundance: -; d_gene: -; v_gene: TRBV11-3; CDR3nt: TGTGCCAGCAGCTTCGTAAAATACAATGAGCAGTTCTTC; CDR3aa: CASSFVKYNEQFF
j_gene: TRBJ2-3; abundance: -; d_gene: -; v_gene: TRBV4-2; CDR3nt: TGTGCCAGCAGCCAAGTTAGCCCAGATACGCAGTATTTT; CDR3aa: CASSQVSPDTQYF
j_gene: TRBJ2-5; abundance: -; d_gene: -; v_gene: TRBV15; CDR3nt: TGTGCCACCAGCGCCGGGAGTGGAGGCGGGAAGACCCAGTACTTC; CDR3aa: CATSAGSGGGKTQYF
j_gene: TRBJ2-5; abundance: -; d_gene: TRBD1; v_gene: TRBV5-5; CDR3nt: TGTGCCAGCAGCCTGACAGGGTACGAGGAGACCCAGTACTTC; CDR3aa: CASSLTGYEETQYF
j_gene: TRBJ1-4; abundance: -; d_gene: -; v_gene: TRBV5-6; CDR3nt: TGTGCCAGCAGCTTGGGCGGCAGTCCAACTAATGAAAAACTGTTTTTT; CDR3aa: CASSLGGSPTNEKLFF
j_gene: TRBJ1-1; abundance: -; d_gene: -; v_gene: TRBV2; CDR3nt: TGTGCCAGCAGTGATGAGGGGGGGAGCACTGAAGCTTTCTTT; CDR3aa: CASSDEGGSTEAFF
j_gene: TRBJ2-1; abundance: -; d_gene: -; v_gene: TRBV7-3; CDR3nt: TGTGCCAGCAGCTTATCCGGGGCCCCAGGGGAGCAGTTCTTC; CDR3aa: CASSLSGAPGEQFF
j_gene: TRBJ2-6; abundance: -; d_gene: -; v_gene: TRBV15; CDR3nt: TGTGCCACCAGCAGCGGGGCGTCCGGGGCCAACGTCCTGACTTTC; CDR3aa: CATSSGASGANVLTF
j_gene: TRBJ1-6; abundance: -; d_gene: -; v_gene: TRBV5-4; CDR3nt: TGTGCCAGCAGCAAAATCATGTCTGGCAGGGACAATAATTCACCCCTCCACTTT; CDR3aa: CASSKIMSGRDNNSPLHF
j_gene: TRBJ2-2; abundance: few; d_gene: -; v_gene: TRBV29-1; CDR3nt: TGCAGCGTTCGGCGAAGGGGGCGCGGGGCGAACACCGGGGAGCTGTTTTTT; CDR3aa: CSVRRRGRGANTGELFF
j_gene: TRBJ2-1; abundance: -; d_gene: -; v_gene: TRBV6-2/TRBV6-3; CDR3nt: TGTGCCAGCAGTTACTCGGACAAGCGAAGCAATGAGCAGTTCTTC; CDR3aa: CASSYSDKRSNEQFF
j_gene: TRBJ1-1; abundance: few; d_gene: -; v_gene: TRBV19; CDR3nt: TGTGCCAGTAGTATTGGGCGGCTTATGAACACTGAAGCTTTCTTT; CDR3aa: CASSIGRLMNTEAFF